This T cell receptor beta chain was documented in a study of human T cells and chemical hapten exposure. Overall study context: While the roughly 22-week study was under way, patients received diphenylcyclopropenone on the scalp every week. The patients were mostly female; they had alopecia areata, totalis or universalis. Broader study findings: Having alopecia, donors may respond immunologically unlike healthy people.

Library preparation tagged each individual cDNA molecule with a unique molecular identifier. Via MiXCR, TCRdb re-called the RACE reads, giving one row per CDR3 protein. The sample holds about 340,000 distinct CDR3 sequences; 5.5% to 8% are singletons and the top ten take roughly 7.9%. Points on this clonotype: Antigen unknown.

The CDR3 consists of 14 residues. V shed 6 bases and J 5 bases; nucleotides not matched to a gene: 3. Germline V gene sequence: CDR1 MNHEY, CDR2 SVGAGI. Time point specified: patch test 1, 2 weeks after DPC sensitization. Treatment: therapeutic diphenylcyclopropenone sensitization with weekly scalp DPC. The material was whole blood, obtained in connection with sensitization to the hapten diphenylcyclopropenone (DPC). The rearrangement uses TRBV6-5 and TRBJ2-1; TRBD1 aligns across 11 bases. The origin of this receptor is a woman between 18 and 29 years old with alopecia areata. Some clones in this sample may be carry-over from other donors' samples. CDR3 nucleotide sequence: TGTGCCAGCAGAGGGGACAGGGGGAACAATGAGCAGTTCTTC. Protein: CASRGDRGNNEQFF.